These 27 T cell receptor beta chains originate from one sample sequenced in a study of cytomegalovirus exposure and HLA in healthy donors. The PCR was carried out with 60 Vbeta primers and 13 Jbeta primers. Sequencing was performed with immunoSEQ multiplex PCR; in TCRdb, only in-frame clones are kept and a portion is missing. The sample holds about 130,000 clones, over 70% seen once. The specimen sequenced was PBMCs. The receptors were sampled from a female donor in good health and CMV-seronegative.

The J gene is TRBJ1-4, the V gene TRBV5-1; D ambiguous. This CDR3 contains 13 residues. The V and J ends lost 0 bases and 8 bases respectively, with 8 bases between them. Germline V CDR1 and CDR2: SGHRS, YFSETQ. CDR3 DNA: TGCGCCAGCAGCTTGGAGGCGGCAGAAAAACTGTTTTTT. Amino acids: CASSLEAAEKLFF. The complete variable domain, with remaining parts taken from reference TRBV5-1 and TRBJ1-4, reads KAGVTQTPRYLIKTRGQQVTLSCSPISGHRSVSWYQQTPGQGLQFLFEYFSETQRNKGNFPGRFSGRQFSNSRSEMNVSTLELGDSALYLCASSLEAAEKLFFGSGTQLSVL.

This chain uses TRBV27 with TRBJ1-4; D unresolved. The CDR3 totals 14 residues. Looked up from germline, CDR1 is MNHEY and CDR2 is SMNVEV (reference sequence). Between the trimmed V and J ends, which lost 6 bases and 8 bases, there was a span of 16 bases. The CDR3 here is CASRSTVGVEKLFF. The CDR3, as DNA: TGTGCCAGCAGGTCTACAGTGGGTGTGGAAAAACTGTTTTTT.

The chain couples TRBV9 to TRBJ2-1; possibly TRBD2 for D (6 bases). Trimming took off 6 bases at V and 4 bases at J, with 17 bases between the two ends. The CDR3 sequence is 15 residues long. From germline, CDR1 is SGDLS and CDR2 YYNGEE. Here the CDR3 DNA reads TGTGCCAGCAACCTGGCGGGGTCGAAGTACAATGAGCAGTTCTTC. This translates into CASNLAGSKYNEQFF.

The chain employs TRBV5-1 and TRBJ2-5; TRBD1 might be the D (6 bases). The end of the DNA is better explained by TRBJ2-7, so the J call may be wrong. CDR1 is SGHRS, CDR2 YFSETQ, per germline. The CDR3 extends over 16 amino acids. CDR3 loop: CASSPQPGHTSYEQYF. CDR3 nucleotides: TGCGCCAGCAGCCCGCAACCGGGACATACTTCATACGAGCAGTACTTC.

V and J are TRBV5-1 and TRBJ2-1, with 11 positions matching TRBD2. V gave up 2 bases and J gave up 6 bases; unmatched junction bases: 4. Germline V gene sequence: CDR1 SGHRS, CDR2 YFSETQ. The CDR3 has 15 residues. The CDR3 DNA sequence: TGCGCCAGCAGCTTAAGACTAGCGGGGCTCAATGAGCAGTTCTTC. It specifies CASSLRLAGLNEQFF.

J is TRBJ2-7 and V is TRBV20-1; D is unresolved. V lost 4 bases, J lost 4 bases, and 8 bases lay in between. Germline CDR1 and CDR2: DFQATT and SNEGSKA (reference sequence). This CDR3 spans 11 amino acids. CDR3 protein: CSATSIYEQYF. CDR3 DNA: TGCAGTGCTACGAGCATTTACGAGCAGTACTTC.

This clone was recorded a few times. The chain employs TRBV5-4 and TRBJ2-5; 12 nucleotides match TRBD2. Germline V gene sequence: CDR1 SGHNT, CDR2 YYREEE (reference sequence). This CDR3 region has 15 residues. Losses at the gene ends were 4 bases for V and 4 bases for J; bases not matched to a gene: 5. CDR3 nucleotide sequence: TGTGCCAGCAGCCCGACTAGCGGGAGTAGAGAGACCCAGTACTTC. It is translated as CASSPTSGSRETQYF. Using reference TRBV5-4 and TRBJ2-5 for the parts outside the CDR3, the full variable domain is ETGVTQSPTHLIKTRGQQVTLRCSSQSGHNTVSWYQQALGQGPQFIFQYYREEENGRGNFPPRFSGLQFPNYSSELNVNALELDDSALYLCASSPTSGSRETQYFGPGTRLLVL.

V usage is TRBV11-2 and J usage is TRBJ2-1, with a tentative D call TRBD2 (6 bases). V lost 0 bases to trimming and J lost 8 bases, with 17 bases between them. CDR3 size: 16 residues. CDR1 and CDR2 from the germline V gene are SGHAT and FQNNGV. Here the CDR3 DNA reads TGTGCCAGCAGCTTAGAGCGGAGGGGCTTGTTGGATGAGCAGTTCTTC. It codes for CASSLERRGLLDEQFF.

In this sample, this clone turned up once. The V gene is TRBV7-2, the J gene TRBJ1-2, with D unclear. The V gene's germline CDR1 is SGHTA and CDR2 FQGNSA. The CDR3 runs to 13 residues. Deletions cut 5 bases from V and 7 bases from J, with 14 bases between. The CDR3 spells CASSLRLDRGYTF. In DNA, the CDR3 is TGTGCCAGCAGCCTCAGACTAGATCGTGGCTACACCTTC.

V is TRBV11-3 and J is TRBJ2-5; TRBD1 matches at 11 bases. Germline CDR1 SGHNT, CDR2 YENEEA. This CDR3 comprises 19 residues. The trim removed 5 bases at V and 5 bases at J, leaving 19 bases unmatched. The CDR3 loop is CASSAPGGQGARTRETQYF. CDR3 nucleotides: TGTGCCAGCAGCGCCCCAGGTGGACAGGGGGCCCGAACGCGCGAGACCCAGTACTTC.

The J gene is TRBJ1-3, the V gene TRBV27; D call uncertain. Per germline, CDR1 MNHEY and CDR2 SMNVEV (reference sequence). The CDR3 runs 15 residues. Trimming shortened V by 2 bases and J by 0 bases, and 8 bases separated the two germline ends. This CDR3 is CASSLIPLSGNTIYF. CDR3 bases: TGTGCCAGCAGTTTAATCCCTCTCTCTGGAAACACCATATATTTT.

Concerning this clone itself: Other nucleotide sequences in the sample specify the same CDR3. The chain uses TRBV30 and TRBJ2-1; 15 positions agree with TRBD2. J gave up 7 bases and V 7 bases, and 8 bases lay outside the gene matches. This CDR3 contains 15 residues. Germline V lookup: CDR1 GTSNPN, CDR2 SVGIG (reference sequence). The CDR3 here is CASHYGTSGRNEQFF. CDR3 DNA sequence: TGTGCCTCTCACTATGGGACTAGCGGGAGGAATGAGCAGTTCTTC.

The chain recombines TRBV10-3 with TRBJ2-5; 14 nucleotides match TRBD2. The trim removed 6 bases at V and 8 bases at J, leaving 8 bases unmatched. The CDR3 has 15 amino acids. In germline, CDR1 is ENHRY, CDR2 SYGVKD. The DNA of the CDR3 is TGTGCCATCAGCTGGACTAGCGGGGGGTCAAACACCCAGTACTTC. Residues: CAISWTSGGSNTQYF.

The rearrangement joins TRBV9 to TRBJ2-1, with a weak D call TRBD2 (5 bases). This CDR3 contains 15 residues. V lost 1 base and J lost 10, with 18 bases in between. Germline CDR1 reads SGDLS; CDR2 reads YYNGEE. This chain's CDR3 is CASSVTADSGGEQFF. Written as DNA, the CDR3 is TGTGCCAGCAGCGTAACGGCGGACTCAGGAGGAGAGCAGTTCTTC.

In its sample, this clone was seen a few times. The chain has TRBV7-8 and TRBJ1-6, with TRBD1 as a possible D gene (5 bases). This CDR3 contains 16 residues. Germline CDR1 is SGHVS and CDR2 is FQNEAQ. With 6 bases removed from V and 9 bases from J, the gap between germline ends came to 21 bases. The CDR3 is CASSSPGGWGGSPLHF. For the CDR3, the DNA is TGTGCCAGCAGTTCACCCGGGGGGTGGGGGGGTTCACCCCTCCACTTT.

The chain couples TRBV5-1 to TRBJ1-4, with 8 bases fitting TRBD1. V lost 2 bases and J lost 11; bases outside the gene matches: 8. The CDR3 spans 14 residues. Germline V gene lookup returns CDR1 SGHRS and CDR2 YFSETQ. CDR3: CASSFSTDRGKLFF. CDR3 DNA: TGCGCCAGCAGCTTTTCCACCGACAGGGGTAAACTGTTTTTT.

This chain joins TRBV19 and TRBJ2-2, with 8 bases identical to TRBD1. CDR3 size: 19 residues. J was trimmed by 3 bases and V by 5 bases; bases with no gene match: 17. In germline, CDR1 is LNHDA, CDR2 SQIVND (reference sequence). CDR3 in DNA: TGTGCCAGTAGTCCGACAGGACAGGGTGGTGTCCGGGACACCGGGGAGCTGTTTTTT. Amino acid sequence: CASSPTGQGGVRDTGELFF.

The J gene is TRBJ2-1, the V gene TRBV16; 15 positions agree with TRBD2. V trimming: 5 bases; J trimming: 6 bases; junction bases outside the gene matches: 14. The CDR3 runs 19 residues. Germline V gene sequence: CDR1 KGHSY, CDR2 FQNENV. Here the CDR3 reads CASSWDRWTSGRAPNEQFF. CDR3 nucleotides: TGTGCCAGCAGCTGGGACCGATGGACTAGCGGGAGGGCCCCCAATGAGCAGTTCTTC.

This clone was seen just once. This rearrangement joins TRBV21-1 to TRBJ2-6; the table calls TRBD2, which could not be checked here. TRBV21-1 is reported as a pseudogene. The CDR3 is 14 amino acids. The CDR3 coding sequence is TGTGCCAGCAGCGGGAGCTCTGGGGCCAACGTCCTGACTTTC. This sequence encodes CASSGSSGANVLTF.

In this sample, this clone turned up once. The DNA for the CDR3 is TGTGCCAGCACCTCCCGGGGGGAGGGCACTGAAGCTTTCTTT. As protein: CASTSRGEGTEAFF. The V and J genes are TRBV7-9 and TRBJ1-1, with D possibly matching TRBD1 (5 bases). CDR1 SEHNR and CDR2 FQNEAQ come from the germline V gene (reference sequence). The CDR3 spans 14 residues. Trimming removed 7 bases at V and 4 bases at J, with 16 bases between.

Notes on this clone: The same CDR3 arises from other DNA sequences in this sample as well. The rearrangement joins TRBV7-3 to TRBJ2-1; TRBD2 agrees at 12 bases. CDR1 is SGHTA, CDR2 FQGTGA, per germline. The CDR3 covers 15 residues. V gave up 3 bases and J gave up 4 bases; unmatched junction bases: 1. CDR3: CASSLGLAGYNEQFF. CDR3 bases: TGTGCCAGCAGCTTGGGACTAGCGGGTTACAATGAGCAGTTCTTC.

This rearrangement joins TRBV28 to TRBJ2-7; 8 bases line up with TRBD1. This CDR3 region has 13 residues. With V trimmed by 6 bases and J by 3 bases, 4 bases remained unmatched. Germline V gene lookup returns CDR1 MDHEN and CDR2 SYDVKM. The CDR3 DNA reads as TGTGCCAGCAGAAGGACAGGGAGCTACGAGCAGTACTTC. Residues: CASRRTGSYEQYF.

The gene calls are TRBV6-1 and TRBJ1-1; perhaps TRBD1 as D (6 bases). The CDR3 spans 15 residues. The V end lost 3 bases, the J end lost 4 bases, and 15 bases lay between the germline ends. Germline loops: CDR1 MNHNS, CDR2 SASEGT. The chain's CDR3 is CASSEGAFPSTEAFF. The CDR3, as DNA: TGTGCCAGCAGTGAGGGGGCATTTCCGAGCACTGAAGCTTTCTTT.

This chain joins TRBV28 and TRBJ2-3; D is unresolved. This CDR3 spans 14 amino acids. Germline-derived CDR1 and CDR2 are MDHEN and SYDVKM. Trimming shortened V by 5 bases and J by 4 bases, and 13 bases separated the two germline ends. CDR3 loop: CASSTQRLADTQYF. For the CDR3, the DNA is TGTGCCAGCAGTACCCAGAGGTTAGCAGATACGCAGTATTTT. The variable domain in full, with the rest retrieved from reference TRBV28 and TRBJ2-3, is DVKVTQSSRYLVKRTGEKVFLECVQDMDHENMFWYRQDPGLGLRLIYFSYDVKMKEKGDIPEGYSVSREKKERFSLILESASTNQTSMYLCASSTQRLADTQYFGPGTRLTVL.

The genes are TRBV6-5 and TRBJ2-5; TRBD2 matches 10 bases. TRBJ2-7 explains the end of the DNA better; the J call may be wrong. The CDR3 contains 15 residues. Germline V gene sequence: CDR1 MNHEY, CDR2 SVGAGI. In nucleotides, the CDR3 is TGTGCCAGCAGCCGCGGGACTAGCGTTACCTACGAGCAGTACTTC. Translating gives CASSRGTSVTYEQYF.

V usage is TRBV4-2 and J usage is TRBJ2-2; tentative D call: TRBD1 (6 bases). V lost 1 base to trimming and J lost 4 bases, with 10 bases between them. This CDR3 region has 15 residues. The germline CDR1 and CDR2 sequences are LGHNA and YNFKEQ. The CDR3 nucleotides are TGTGCCAGCAGCCAAGTACAGGGTGGCACCGGGGAGCTGTTTTTT. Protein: CASSQVQGGTGELFF.

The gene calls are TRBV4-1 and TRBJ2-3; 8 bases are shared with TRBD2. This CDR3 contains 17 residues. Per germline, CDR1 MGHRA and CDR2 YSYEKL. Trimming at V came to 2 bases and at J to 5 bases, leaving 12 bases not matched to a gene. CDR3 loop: CASSQSSGGPGGDTQYF. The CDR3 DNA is TGCGCCAGCAGCCAATCCAGCGGGGGCCCTGGGGGAGATACGCAGTATTTT.